The 2 T cell receptor beta chains below were found in one sample sequenced in a study of post-analysis software for immune sequencing data. Study-wide results and caveats: With TRBV5-6, TRBV5-1 and TRBV20-1 included, about five TRBV segments were more frequent in patients than in controls.

Carried by the TCR beta cDNA libraries were unique molecular identifiers. MiXCR, run by TCRdb on the PCR reads, gives a single entry per CDR3 protein. The repertoire holds around 260,000 distinct CDR3 sequences, 35% to 45% seen once, with around 4.8% in the top ten. These receptors have no identified antigens. The material sequenced was blood. These receptors originate from a girl under 18 with multiple sclerosis.

The V and J genes are TRBV3-1 and TRBJ2-2, with no clear D. The CDR3 contains 13 residues. The V gene lost 1 base and the J gene lost 6 bases, with 6 bases spanning the gap. Looked up from germline, CDR1 is LGHDT and CDR2 is YNNKEL (reference sequence). CDR3 protein: CASSQVLSGELFF. The CDR3 bases are TGTGCCAGCAGCCAAGTACTGTCCGGGGAGCTGTTTTTT.

This clonotype occurred many times. The chain uses TRBV20-1 and TRBJ1-6, with a weak D call TRBD1 (5 bases). CDR1 DFQATT and CDR2 SNEGSKA come from the germline V gene (reference sequence). This CDR3 comprises 16 residues. V was shortened by 6 bases and J by 4 bases, with 19 bases between the two germline ends. For the CDR3, the DNA is TGCAGTGCCCACACATCCCAGGGCGAATATAATTCACCCCTCCACTTT. Protein sequence: CSAHTSQGEYNSPLHF.